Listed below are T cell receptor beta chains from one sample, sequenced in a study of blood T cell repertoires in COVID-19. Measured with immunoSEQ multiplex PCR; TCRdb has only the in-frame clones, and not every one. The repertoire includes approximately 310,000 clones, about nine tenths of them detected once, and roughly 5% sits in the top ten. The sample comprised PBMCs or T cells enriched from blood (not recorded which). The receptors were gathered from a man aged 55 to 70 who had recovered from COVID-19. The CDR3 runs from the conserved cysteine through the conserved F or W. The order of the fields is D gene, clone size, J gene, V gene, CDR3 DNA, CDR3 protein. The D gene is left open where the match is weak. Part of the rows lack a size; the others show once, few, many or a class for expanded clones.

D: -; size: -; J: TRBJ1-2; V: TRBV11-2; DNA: TGTGCCAGTGGATCAACGAGGTGGGGCTACACCTTC; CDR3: CASGSTRWGYTF
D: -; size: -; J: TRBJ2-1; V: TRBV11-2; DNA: TGTGCCAGCAGCTTAGGCGAGAGATATGAGCAGTTCTTC; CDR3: CASSLGERYEQFF
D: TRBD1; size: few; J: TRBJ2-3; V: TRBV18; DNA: TGTGCCAGCTCACCCTTACAGGGGTCTAGCACAGATACGCAGTATTTT; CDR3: CASSPLQGSSTDTQYF
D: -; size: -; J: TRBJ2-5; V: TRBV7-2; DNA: TGTGCCAGCAGCTTAGCGGCGGGGCAAGAGACCCAGTACTTC; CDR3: CASSLAAGQETQYF
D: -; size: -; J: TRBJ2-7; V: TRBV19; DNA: TGTGCCAGTAGTATAGATCCGGGATTCTACGAGCAGTACTTC; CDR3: CASSIDPGFYEQYF
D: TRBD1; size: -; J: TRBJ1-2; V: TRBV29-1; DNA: TGCAGCGTTGCGGACAGGGATGGCTATGGCTACACCTTC; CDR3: CSVADRDGYGYTF
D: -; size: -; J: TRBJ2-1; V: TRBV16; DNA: TGTGCCAGCAGCCAATCGGACGCTAGCGCCCACAATGAGCAGTTCTTC; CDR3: CASSQSDASAHNEQFF
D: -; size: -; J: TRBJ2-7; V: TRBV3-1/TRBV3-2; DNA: TGTGCCAGCAGCCGTAGTCCCGGGACAGGGAGCCGGCTAGCGGGTACCCCCTACGAGCAGTACTTC; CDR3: CASSRSPGTGSRLAGTPYEQYF
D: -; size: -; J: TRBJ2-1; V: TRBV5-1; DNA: TGCGCCAGCAGCTTGAGGGAGAGCTACAATGAGCAGTTCTTC; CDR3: CASSLRESYNEQFF
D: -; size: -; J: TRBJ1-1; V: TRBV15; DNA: TGTGCCACCAGCAGAGGGCGACAGTCTCTCGCTTTCTTT; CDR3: CATSRGRQSLAFF
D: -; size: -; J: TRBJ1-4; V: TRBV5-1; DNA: TGCGCCAGCAGCCCCGGACATCAAGCAACTAATGAAAAACTGTTTTTT; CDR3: CASSPGHQATNEKLFF
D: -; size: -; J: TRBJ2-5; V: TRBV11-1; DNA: TGTGCCAGCAGCGGGGGGACAGTCCGTGGGGGCCAGTACTTC; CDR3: CASSGGTVRGGQYF
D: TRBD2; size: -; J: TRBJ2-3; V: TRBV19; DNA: TGTGCCAGTAGTATAGCGGTTGGGCTAGCGGGAGATACGCAGTATTTT; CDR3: CASSIAVGLAGDTQYF
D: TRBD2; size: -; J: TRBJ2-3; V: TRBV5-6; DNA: TGTGCCAGCAGCTTGTGGAGGACCCGACTAGCGGGAGATACGCAGTATTTT; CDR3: CASSLWRTRLAGDTQYF
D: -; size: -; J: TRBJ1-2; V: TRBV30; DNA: TGTGCCTGGAGTGTACTAGGGGGCTACACCTTC; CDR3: CAWSVLGGYTF
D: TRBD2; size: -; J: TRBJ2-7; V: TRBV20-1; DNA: TGCAGTGCTAGTGGAGGGAGGGCTACGAACGAGCAGTACTTC; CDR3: CSASGGRATNEQYF
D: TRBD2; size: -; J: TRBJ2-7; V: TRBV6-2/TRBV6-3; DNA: TGTGCCAGCAGTGCTAGCGGGAAGTCCCGCGAGCAGTACTTC; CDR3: CASSASGKSREQYF
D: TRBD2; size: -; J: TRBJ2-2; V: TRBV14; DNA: TGTGCCAGCATTTATCGGGAGGGCCCGAACACCGGGGAGCTGTTTTTT; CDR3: CASIYREGPNTGELFF
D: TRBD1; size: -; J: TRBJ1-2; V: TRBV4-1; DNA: TGCGCCAGCAGCCAACCGGGACAGGGCCATGGCTACACCTTC; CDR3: CASSQPGQGHGYTF
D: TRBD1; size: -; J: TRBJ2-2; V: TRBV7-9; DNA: TGTGCCAGCAGCTTAGCGAAGGGGACAGGGGGATTCGGGGAGCTGTTTTTT; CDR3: CASSLAKGTGGFGELFF